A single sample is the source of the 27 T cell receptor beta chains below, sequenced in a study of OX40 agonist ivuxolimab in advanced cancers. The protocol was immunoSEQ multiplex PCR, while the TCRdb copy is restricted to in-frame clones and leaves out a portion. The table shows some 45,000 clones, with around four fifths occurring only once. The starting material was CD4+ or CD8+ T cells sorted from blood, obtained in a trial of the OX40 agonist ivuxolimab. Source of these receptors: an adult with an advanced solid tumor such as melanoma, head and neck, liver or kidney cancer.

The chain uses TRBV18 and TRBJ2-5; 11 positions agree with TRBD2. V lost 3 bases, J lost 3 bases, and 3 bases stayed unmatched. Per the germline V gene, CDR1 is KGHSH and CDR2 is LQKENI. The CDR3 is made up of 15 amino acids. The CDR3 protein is CASSPGTSGEETQYF. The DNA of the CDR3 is TGTGCCAGCTCACCGGGGACTAGCGGAGAAGAGACCCAGTACTTC.

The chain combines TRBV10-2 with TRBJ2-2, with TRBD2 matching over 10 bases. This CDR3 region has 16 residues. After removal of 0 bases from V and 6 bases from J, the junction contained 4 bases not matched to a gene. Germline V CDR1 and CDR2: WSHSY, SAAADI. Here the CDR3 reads CASSESNSGGAGELFF. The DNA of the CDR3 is TGCGCCAGCAGTGAGTCGAACAGCGGGGGGGCCGGGGAGCTGTTTTTT.

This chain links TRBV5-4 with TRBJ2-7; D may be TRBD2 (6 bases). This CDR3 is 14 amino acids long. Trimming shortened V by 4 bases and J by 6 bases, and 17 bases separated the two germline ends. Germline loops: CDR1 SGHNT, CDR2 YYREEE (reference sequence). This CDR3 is CASSRGAEGFEQYF. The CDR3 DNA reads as TGTGCCAGCAGCCGCGGGGCGGAAGGTTTCGAGCAGTACTTC.

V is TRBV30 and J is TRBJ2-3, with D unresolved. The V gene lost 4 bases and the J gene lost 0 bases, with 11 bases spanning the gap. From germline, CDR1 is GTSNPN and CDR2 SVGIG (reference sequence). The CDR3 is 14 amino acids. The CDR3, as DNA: TGTGCCTGGAAGGCAGGCCTTAGCACAGATACGCAGTATTTT. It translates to CAWKAGLSTDTQYF.

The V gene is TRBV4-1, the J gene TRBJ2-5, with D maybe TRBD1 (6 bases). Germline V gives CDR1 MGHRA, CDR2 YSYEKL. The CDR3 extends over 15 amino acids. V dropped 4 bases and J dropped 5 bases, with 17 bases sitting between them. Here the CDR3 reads CASSPERGMGETQYF. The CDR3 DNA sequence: TGCGCCAGCAGCCCCGAGAGGGGGATGGGGGAGACCCAGTACTTC.

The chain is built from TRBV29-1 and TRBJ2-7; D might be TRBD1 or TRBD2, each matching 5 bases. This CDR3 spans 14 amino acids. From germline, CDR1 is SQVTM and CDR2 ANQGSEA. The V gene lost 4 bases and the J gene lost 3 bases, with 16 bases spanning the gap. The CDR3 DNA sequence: TGCAGCGTTGCCGGGACGCACGGGATCTACGAGCAGTACTTC. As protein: CSVAGTHGIYEQYF.

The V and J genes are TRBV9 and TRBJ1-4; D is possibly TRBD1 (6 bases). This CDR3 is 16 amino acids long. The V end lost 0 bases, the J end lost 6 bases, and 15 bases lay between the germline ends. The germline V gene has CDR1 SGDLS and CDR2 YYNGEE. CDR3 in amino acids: CASSVAGRGADEKLFF. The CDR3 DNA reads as TGTGCCAGCAGCGTAGCTGGGCGGGGGGCGGATGAAAAACTGTTTTTT.

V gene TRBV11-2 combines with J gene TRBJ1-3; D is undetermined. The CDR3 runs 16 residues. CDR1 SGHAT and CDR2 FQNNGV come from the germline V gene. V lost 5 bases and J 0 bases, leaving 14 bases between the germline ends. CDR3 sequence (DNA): TGTGCCAGCAGCCGCCTACAGCGAAACTCTGGAAACACCATATATTTT. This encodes CASSRLQRNSGNTIYF.

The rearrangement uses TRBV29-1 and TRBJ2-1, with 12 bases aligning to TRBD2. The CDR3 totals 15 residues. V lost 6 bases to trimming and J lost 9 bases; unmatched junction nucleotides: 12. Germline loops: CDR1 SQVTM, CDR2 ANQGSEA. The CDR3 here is CSVASLAGGLSEQFF. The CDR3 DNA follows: TGCAGCGTCGCCTCTCTAGCGGGGGGGCTTAGTGAGCAGTTCTTC.

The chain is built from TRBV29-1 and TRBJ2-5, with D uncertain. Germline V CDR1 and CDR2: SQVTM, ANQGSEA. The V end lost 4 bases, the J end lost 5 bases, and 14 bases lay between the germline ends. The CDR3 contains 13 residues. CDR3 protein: CSVVIWQSETQYF. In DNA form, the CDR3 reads TGCAGCGTTGTAATCTGGCAGTCGGAGACCCAGTACTTC.

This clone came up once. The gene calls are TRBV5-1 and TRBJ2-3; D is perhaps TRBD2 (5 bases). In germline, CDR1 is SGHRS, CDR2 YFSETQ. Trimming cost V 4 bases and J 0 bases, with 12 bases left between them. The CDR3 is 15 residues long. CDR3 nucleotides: TGCGCCAGCAGCCCCCGGGGATTAAGCACAGATACGCAGTATTTT. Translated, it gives CASSPRGLSTDTQYF.

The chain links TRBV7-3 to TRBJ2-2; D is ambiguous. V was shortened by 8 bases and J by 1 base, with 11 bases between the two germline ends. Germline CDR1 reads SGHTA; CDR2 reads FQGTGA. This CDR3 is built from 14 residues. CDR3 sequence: CASRSEVNTGELFF. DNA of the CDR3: TGTGCCAGCCGCAGCGAGGTGAACACCGGGGAGCTGTTTTTT.

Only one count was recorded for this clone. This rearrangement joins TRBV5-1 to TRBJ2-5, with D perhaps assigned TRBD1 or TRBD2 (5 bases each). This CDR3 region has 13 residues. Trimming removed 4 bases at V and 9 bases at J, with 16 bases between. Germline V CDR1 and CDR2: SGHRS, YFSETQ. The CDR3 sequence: CASSPGTARAQYF. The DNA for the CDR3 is TGCGCCAGCAGCCCCGGGACGGCGCGGGCCCAGTACTTC.

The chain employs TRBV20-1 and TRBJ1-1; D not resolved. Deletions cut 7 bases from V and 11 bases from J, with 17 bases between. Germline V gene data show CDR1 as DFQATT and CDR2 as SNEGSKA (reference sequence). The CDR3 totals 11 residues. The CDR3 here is CSVGRSGSAFF. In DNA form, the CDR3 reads TGCAGTGTGGGTCGGAGCGGGTCGGCTTTCTTT.

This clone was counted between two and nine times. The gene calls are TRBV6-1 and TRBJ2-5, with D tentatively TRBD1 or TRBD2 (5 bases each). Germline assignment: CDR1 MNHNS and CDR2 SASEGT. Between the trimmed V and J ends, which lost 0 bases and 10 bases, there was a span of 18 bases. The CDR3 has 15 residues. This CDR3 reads CASSEAGPTRRNQYF. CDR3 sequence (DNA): TGTGCCAGCAGTGAAGCGGGACCCACCCGAAGAAACCAGTACTTC.

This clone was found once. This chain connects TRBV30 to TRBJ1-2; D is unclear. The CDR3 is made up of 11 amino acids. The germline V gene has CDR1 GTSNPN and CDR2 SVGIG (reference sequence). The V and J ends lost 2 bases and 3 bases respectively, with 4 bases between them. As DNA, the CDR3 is TGTGCCTGGAGTTCCTACTATGGCTACACCTTC. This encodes CAWSSYYGYTF.

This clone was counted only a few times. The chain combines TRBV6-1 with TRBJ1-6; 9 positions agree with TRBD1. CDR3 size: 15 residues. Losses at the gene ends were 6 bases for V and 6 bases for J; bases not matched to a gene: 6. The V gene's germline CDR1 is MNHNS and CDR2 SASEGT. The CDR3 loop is CASSSAGQGNSPLHF. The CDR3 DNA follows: TGTGCCAGCAGCAGCGCGGGACAGGGTAATTCACCCCTCCACTTT.

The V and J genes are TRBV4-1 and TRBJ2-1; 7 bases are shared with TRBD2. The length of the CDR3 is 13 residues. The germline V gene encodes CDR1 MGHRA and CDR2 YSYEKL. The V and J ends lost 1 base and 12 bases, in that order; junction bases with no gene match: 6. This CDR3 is CASSQGGGFGQFF. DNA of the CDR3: TGCGCCAGCAGCCAAGGGGGGGGTTTTGGGCAGTTCTTC.

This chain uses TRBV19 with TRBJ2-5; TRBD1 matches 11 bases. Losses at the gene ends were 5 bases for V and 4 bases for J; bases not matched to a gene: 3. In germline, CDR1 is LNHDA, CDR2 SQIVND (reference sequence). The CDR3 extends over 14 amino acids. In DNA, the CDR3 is TGTGCCAGTAGTCAGGGGACAGGGGGAGAGACCCAGTACTTC. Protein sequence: CASSQGTGGETQYF.

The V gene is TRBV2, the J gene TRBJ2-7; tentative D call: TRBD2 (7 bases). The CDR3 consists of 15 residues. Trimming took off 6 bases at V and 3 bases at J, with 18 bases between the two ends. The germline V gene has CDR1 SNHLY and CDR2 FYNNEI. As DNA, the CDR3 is TGTGCCAGCAGCCAAGGGGGGGGTGGCCGCTACGAGCAGTACTTC. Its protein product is CASSQGGGGRYEQYF.

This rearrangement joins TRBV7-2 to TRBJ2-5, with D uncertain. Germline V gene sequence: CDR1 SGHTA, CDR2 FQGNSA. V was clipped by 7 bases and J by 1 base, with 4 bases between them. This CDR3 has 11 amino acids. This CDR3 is CASTRQETQYF. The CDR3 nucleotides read TGTGCCAGCACCCGCCAAGAGACCCAGTACTTC.

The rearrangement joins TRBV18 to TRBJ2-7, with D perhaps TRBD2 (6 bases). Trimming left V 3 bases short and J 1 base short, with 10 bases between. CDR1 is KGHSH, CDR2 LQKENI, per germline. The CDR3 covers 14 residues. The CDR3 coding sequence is TGTGCCAGCTCACCGGGACTCGTGTCCTACGAGCAGTACTTC. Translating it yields CASSPGLVSYEQYF. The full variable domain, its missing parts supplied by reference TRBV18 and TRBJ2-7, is NAGVMQNPRHLVRRRGQEARLRCSPMKGHSHVYWYRQLPEEGLKFMVYLQKENIIDESGMPKERFSAEFPKEGPSILRIQQVVRGDSAAYFCASSPGLVSYEQYFGPGTRLTVT.

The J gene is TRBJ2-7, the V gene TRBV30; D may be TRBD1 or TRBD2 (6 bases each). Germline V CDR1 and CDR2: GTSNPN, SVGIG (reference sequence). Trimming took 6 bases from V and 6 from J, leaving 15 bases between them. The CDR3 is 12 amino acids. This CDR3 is CACSFGGAEQYF. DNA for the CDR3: TGTGCCTGCTCATTCGGGGGCGCCGAGCAGTACTTC.

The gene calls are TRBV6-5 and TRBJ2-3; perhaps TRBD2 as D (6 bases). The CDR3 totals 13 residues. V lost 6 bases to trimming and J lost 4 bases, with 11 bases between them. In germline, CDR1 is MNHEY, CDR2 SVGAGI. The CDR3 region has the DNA TGTGCCAGCAGCTCCCGACTAGCAGATACGCAGTATTTT. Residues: CASSSRLADTQYF.

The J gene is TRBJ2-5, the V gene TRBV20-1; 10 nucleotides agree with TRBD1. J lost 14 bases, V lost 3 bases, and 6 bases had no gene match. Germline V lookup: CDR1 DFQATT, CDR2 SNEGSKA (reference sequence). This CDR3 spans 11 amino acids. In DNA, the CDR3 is TGCAGTGCTAGTATTGGACAGGGGGGATACTTC. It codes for CSASIGQGGYF.

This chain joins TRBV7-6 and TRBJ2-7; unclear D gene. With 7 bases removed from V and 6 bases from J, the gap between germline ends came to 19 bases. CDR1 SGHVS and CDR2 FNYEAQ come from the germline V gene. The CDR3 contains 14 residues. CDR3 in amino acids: CASTPPGGSGEQYF. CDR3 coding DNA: TGTGCCAGCACCCCCCCGGGTGGGTCTGGCGAGCAGTACTTC.

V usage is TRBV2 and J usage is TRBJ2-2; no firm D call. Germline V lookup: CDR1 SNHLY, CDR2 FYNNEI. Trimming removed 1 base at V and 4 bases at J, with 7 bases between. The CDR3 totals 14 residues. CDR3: CASSEGPVTGELFF. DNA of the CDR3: TGTGCCAGCAGTGAAGGCCCGGTCACCGGGGAGCTGTTTTTT.